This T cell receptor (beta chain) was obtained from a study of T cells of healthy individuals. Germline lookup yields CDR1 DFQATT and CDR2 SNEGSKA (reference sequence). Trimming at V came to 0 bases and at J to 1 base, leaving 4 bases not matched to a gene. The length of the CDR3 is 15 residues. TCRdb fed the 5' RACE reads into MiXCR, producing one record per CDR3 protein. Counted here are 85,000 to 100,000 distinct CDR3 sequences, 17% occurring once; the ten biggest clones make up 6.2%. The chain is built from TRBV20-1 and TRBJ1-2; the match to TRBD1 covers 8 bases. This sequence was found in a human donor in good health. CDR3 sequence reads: CSARDGTGHNYGYTF. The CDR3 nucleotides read TGCAGTGCTAGAGATGGGACAGGCCATAACTATGGCTACACCTTC.